What follows are 16 T cell receptor beta chains derived from one specimen sequenced in a study of post-analysis software for immune sequencing data. Unique molecular identifiers featured in each of the TCR beta cDNA libraries. Each CDR3 protein gets one entry after TCRdb re-called the PCR reads with MiXCR. The sample has hundreds of thousands of distinct CDR3 sequences, approximately 59% seen once. Broader study findings: Higher frequency in patients than in controls was seen for roughly five TRBV segments, with TRBV5-6, TRBV5-1 and TRBV20-1 among them.

These receptors are not linked to any known antigen. The specimen sequenced was blood. These receptors were collected from a girl aged 2 to 9 with multiple sclerosis.

This clonotype has just a few counts. The gene calls are TRBV7-2 and TRBJ1-2; D is uncertain. The CDR3 runs to 13 residues. Germline assignment: CDR1 SGHTA and CDR2 FQGNSA. V lost 3 bases and J lost 6, with 11 bases in between. Here the CDR3 reads CASSFLWEDGYTF. The CDR3 nucleotides read TGTGCCAGCAGCTTTTTGTGGGAGGATGGCTACACCTTC. Drawing the rest from reference TRBV7-2 and TRBJ1-2, the complete variable domain is GAGVSQSPSNKVTEKGKDVELRCDPISGHTALYWYRQSLGQGLEFLIYFQGNSAPDKSGLPSDRFSAERTGGSVSTLTIQRTQQEDSAVYLCASSFLWEDGYTFGSGTRLTVV.

This clonotype was recorded once. The V call is TRBV7-2, the J call TRBJ2-4; 12 bases are shared with TRBD2. The germline gives CDR1 SGHTA, CDR2 FQGNSA. V was clipped by 6 bases and J by 9 bases; unmatched bases: 9. CDR3 length: 15 residues. The CDR3 nucleotides are TGTGCCAGCAGGCTCGAACTAGCGGGGGGCGTCATTCAGTACTTC. Translating gives CASRLELAGGVIQYF.

This clonotype was detected a few times. The chain is built from TRBV6-2 or TRBV6-3 and TRBJ1-6, with TRBD1 identical over 8 bases. The J segment lost 10 bases and the V segment lost 0 bases, leaving 5 bases of the junction unmatched. CDR3 length equals 15 residues. Germline CDR1 MNHEY, CDR2 SVGEGT. The CDR3 protein is CASSYSTGESSPLHF. CDR3 nucleotide sequence: TGTGCCAGCAGTTACTCGACAGGGGAAAGCTCACCCCTCCACTTT.

This clonotype was seen more than once but under ten times. The J gene is TRBJ2-3, the V gene TRBV7-2; D is perhaps TRBD2 (6 bases). The germline CDR1 and CDR2 sequences are SGHTA and FQGNSA. This CDR3 region has 14 residues. Trimming pared 4 bases from V and 2 bases from J, leaving 10 bases between. The CDR3: CASSWRDLTDTQYF. DNA of the CDR3: TGTGCCAGCAGCTGGCGGGACCTCACAGATACGCAGTATTTT.

The chain carries TRBV6-5 and TRBJ1-1, with D unclear. Trimming cost V 4 bases and J 4 bases, with 13 bases left between them. This CDR3 has 14 amino acids. The germline V gene encodes CDR1 MNHEY and CDR2 SVGAGI. The chain's CDR3 is CASSSRLSRTEAFF. Here the CDR3 DNA reads TGTGCCAGCAGTTCCCGTCTCAGTCGCACTGAAGCTTTCTTT.

The V and J genes are TRBV7-2 and TRBJ2-3; 9 nucleotides agree with TRBD2. Germline loops: CDR1 SGHTA, CDR2 FQGNSA. The CDR3 is 18 amino acids. Trimming cost V 5 bases and J 0 bases; bases outside gene matches: 12. The CDR3 is CASSDRSGGGASTDTQYF. CDR3 DNA sequence: TGTGCCAGCAGCGACCGGTCGGGCGGGGGGGCTAGCACAGATACGCAGTATTTT.

This chain joins TRBV14 and TRBJ2-3; D may be TRBD2 (6 bases). V was cut by 2 bases and J by 3 bases, with 12 bases left in between. This CDR3 has 15 residues. Germline loops: CDR1 SGHDN, CDR2 FVKESK. The CDR3 DNA is TGTGCCAGCAGCCAAATAGCGGCCCTGACAGATACGCAGTATTTT. This translates into CASSQIAALTDTQYF.

The chain joins TRBV4-3 to TRBJ2-3; possibly TRBD2 for D (5 bases). Germline values: CDR1 LGHNA, CDR2 YSLEER. Deletions cut 0 bases from V and 4 bases from J, with 17 bases between. The CDR3 loop spans 17 amino acids. CDR3 bases: TGCGCCAGCAGCCAAGAAAGCGTCGGCGCGGGTCCAGATACGCAGTATTTT. Protein sequence: CASSQESVGAGPDTQYF.

The V and J genes are TRBV7-9 and TRBJ2-1, with 10 bases fitting TRBD2. The CDR3 totals 16 residues. Germline V gene sequence: CDR1 SEHNR, CDR2 FQNEAQ (reference sequence). Unmatched junction bases numbered 6, after V lost 5 bases and J lost 2 bases. CDR3 DNA sequence: TGTGCCAGCAGCCCCTGGACTAGCGGTGCCTACAATGAGCAGTTCTTC. This encodes CASSPWTSGAYNEQFF.

This chain joins TRBV27 and TRBJ1-2; D remains unclear. The CDR3 covers 14 residues. CDR1 is MNHEY, CDR2 SMNVEV, per germline (reference sequence). V lost 4 bases to trimming and J lost 6 bases, with 15 bases between them. Here the CDR3 DNA reads TGTGCCAGCAGTTACGCCTTAGAGGCCGATGGCTACACCTTC. It encodes CASSYALEADGYTF.

This chain connects TRBV5-1 to TRBJ2-1; 11 positions agree with TRBD2. CDR3 size: 15 residues. The germline gives CDR1 SGHRS, CDR2 YFSETQ. Germline trimming cut 4 bases from V and 10 bases from J; bases unmatched to any gene: 10. The CDR3 bases are TGCGCCAGCAGCATCTTAGCGGGAGGGCCGGGGGAGCAGTTCTTC. It specifies CASSILAGGPGEQFF.

The V call is TRBV20-1, the J call TRBJ1-5; weak D call: TRBD1 (5 bases). The germline V and J ends were trimmed by 6 bases and 4 bases, with 22 bases remaining between them. Germline assignment: CDR1 DFQATT and CDR2 SNEGSKA (reference sequence). There are 16 residues in the CDR3. The CDR3: CSAESGPLPTNQPQHF. The CDR3 DNA reads as TGCAGTGCGGAGTCAGGGCCACTCCCCACTAATCAGCCCCAGCATTTT.

This clonotype was detected a few times. The chain recombines TRBV12-3 or TRBV12-4 with TRBJ2-3; D is unclear. V lost 2 bases and J 4 bases, leaving 7 bases between the germline ends. CDR3 size: 13 residues. This chain's CDR3 is CASSLTSADTQYF. CDR3 nucleotide sequence: TGTGCCAGCAGTTTAACTTCGGCAGATACGCAGTATTTT.

This chain uses TRBV5-1 with TRBJ2-1; weak D call: TRBD2 (8 bases). V dropped 2 bases and J dropped 0 bases, with 12 bases sitting between them. CDR1 is SGHRS and CDR2 is YFSETQ in the germline V gene. The CDR3 is made up of 16 amino acids. CDR3 sequence: CASSFSGDSSYNEQFF. The CDR3 DNA is TGCGCCAGCAGCTTTAGCGGGGACAGCTCCTACAATGAGCAGTTCTTC.

The chain combines TRBV20-1 with TRBJ2-7; D is uncertain. Germline V gene lookup returns CDR1 DFQATT and CDR2 SNEGSKA (reference sequence). With 5 bases removed from V and 6 bases from J, the gap between germline ends came to 17 bases. This CDR3 contains 13 residues. CDR3 bases: TGCAGTGCTCTCCGTGAAAACACAGTCGAGCAGTACTTC. As protein: CSALRENTVEQYF.

This chain uses TRBV30 with TRBJ2-7; 8 nucleotides align to TRBD2. The CDR3 consists of 14 residues. The V gene end was trimmed by 2 bases and the J gene end by 0 bases; junction bases not matched to a gene: 3. Germline assignment: CDR1 GTSNPN and CDR2 SVGIG (reference sequence). The DNA of the CDR3 is TGTGCCTGGAGTCAGAGCGGGAGCTCCTACGAGCAGTACTTC. Protein: CAWSQSGSSYEQYF.